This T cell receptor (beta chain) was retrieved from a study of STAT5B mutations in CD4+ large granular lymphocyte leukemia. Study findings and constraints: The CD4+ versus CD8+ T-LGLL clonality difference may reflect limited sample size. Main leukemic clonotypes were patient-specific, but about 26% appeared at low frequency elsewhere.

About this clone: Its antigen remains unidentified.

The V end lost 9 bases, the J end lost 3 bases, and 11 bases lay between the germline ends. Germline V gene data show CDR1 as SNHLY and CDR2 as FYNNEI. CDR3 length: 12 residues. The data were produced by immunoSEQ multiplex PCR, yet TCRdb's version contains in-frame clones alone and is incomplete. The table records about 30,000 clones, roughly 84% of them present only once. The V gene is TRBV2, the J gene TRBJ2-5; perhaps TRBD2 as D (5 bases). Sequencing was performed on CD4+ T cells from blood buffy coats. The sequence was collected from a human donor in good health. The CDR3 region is CARSRGKETQYF. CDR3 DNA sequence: TGTGCCAGATCTCGAGGGAAAGAGACCCAGTACTTC.